This TCR beta chain was identified during a study of blood T cells in healthy people across ages. Study-wide points: More naive CD4+ cells and higher diversity marked long-lived donors relative to aged donors.

Sample-barcoded 5' priming and a J-beta primer mix drove a second PCR of about 6 to 12 cycles. TCRdb re-called the 5' RACE reads with MiXCR, one entry per CDR3 protein. The data contain around 2 million distinct CDR3 sequences, about 39% of them singletons. There are 15 residues in the CDR3. The ends were cut back, 3 bases at V and 2 bases at J, with 14 bases in the middle. Germline V gene lookup returns CDR1 SGHRS and CDR2 YFSETQ. Regarding this clonotype: Its antigen is undetermined.

This rearrangement joins TRBV5-1 to TRBJ2-5; perhaps TRBD1 as D (8 bases). The sequence was obtained from a human donor in good health. Source material: blood. In DNA, the CDR3 is TGCGCCAGCAGCTCCGGACAGGGAGGGCAAGAGACCCAGTACTTC. This codes for CASSSGQGGQETQYF.